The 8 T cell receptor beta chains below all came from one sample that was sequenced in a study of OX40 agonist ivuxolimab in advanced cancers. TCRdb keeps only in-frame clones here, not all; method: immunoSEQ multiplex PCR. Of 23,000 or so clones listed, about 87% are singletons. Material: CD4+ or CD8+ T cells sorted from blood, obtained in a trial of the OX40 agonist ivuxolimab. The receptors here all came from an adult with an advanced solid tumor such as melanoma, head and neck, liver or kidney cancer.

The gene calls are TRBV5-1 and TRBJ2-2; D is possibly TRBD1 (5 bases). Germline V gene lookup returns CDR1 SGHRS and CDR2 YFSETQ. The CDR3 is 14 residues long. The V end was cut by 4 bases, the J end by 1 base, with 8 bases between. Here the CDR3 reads CASSLQGNTGELFF. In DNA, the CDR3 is TGCGCCAGCAGCCTCCAGGGGAACACCGGGGAGCTGTTTTTT.

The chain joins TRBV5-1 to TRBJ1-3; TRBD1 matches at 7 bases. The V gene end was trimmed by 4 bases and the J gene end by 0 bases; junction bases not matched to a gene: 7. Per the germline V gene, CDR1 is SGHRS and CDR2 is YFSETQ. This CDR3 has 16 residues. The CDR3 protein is CASSLKDRDSGNTIYF. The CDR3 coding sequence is TGCGCCAGCAGCCTTAAAGACAGGGACTCTGGAAACACCATATATTTT. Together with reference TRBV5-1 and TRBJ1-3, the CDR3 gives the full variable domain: KAGVTQTPRYLIKTRGQQVTLSCSPISGHRSVSWYQQTPGQGLQFLFEYFSETQRNKGNFPGRFSGRQFSNSRSEMNVSTLELGDSALYLCASSLKDRDSGNTIYFGEGSWLTVV.

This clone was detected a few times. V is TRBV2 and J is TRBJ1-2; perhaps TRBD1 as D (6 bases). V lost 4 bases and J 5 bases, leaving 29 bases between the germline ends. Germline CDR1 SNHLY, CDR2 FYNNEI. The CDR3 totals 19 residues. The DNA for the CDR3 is TGTGCCAGCAGTGGAGGACAGACGTCTCAGGGTGCTTCCGAATATGGCTACACCTTC. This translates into CASSGGQTSQGASEYGYTF.

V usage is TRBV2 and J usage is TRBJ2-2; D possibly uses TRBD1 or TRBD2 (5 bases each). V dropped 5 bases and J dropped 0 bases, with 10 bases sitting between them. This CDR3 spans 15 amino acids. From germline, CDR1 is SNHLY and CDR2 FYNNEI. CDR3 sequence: CASSLQGPNTGELFF. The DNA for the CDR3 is TGTGCCAGCAGTCTGCAGGGACCGAACACCGGGGAGCTGTTTTTT.

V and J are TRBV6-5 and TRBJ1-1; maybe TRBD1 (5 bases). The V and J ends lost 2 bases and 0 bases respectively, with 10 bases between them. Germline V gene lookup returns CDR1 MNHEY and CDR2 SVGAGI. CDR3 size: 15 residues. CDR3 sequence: CASSYGIGVNTEAFF. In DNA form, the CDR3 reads TGTGCCAGCAGTTACGGTATAGGGGTGAACACTGAAGCTTTCTTT.

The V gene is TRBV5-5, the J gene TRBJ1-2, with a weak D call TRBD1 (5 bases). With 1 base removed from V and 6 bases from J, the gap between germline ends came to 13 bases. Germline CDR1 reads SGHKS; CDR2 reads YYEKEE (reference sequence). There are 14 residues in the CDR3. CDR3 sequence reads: CASSLPRVLDGYTF. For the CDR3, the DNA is TGTGCCAGCAGCTTGCCCAGGGTCCTGGATGGCTACACCTTC.

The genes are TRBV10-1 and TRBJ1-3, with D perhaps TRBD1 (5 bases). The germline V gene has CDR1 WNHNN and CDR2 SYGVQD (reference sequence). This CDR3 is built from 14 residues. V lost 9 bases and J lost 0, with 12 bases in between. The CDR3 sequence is CASGDRSSGNTIYF. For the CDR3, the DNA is TGCGCCAGTGGGGACCGGAGCTCTGGAAACACCATATATTTT.

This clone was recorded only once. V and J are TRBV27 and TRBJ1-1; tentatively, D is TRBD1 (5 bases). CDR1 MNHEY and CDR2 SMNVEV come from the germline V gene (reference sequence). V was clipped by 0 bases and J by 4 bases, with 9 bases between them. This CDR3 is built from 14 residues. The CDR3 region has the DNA TGTGCCAGCAGTTTATCCCCCGGGGGCACTGAAGCTTTCTTT. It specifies CASSLSPGGTEAFF.